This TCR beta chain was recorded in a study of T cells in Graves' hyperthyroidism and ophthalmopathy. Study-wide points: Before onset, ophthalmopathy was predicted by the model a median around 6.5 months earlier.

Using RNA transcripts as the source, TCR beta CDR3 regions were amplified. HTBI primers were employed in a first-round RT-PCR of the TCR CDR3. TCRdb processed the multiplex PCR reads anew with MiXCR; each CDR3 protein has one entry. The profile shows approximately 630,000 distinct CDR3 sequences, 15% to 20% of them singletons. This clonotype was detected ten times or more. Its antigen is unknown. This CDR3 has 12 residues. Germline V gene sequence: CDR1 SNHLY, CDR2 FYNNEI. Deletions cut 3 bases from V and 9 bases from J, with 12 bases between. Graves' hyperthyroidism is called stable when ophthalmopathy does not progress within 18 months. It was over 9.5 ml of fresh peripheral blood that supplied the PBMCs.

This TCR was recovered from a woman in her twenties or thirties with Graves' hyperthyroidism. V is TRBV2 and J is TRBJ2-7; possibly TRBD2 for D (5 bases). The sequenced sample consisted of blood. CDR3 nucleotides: TGTGCCAGCAGTGATCCATTCAGCGGGCAGTACTTC. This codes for CASSDPFSGQYF.